The present T cell receptor beta chain was sequenced within a study of T cells in Graves' hyperthyroidism and ophthalmopathy. Study results and limitations: The model predicted ophthalmopathy a median roughly 6.5 months before onset.

This clonotype has a count of ten or more. The target antigen is unknown. Newly diagnosed hyperthyroidism, duration under 2 months, in patients aged 18 to 65. Exclusions: uncontrolled infection, other autoimmune disease, pregnancy, lactation. The PBMCs were sourced from fresh peripheral blood (more than 8.5 ml). Germline-derived CDR1 and CDR2 are SGHAT and FQNNGV. This CDR3 spans 14 amino acids. V lost 2 bases to trimming and J lost 7 bases, with 13 bases between them. The investigators amplified TCR beta CDR3 regions from RNA transcripts. HTBI primers drove first-round RT-PCR of the TCR CDR3. From the multiplex PCR reads, TCRdb called clonotypes with MiXCR, one entry per CDR3 protein. The table records roughly 380,000 distinct CDR3 sequences, roughly an eighth of them present only once.

This chain uses TRBV11-2 with TRBJ2-3, with no clear D. The source of this sequence is a woman younger than 35 with Graves' hyperthyroidism. The sample was blood. The CDR3 region is CASSLQPGLNTQYF. The CDR3 nucleotides are TGTGCCAGCAGCTTACAACCCGGTTTGAATACGCAGTATTTT.